This T cell receptor (beta chain) was obtained from a study of regulatory T cells in long-lasting Graves disease. V was pared by 2 bases and J by 5 bases, with 12 bases between. The CDR3 loop spans 15 amino acids. Per germline, CDR1 SGHTA and CDR2 FQGTGA. For TCR beta, libraries came from iRepertoire HTBI primers and Arm-PCR of CDR3 regions. In TCRdb, the multiplex PCR reads were re-called with MiXCR into one record per CDR3 protein. This sample has 420,000 or so distinct CDR3 sequences, with 16% found just once. Time point indicated: newly diagnosed GD, antithyroid drugs for less than 3 months. The authors made the TCR library using RNA they extracted from PBMCs. The same data also contributed to another study, on T cells in Graves' hyperthyroidism and ophthalmopathy.

This TCR came from a woman between 18 and 30 years old with Graves disease. This chain links TRBV7-3 with TRBJ2-2, with D perhaps TRBD1 or TRBD2 (6 bases each). The source was peripheral blood mononuclear cells (PBMCs), collected at new diagnosis, from a patient treated with antithyroid drugs. The CDR3 DNA reads as TGTGCCAGCAGCTTAGGGGGGCCTGGGACCGGGGAGCTGTTTTTT. Residues: CASSLGGPGTGELFF.